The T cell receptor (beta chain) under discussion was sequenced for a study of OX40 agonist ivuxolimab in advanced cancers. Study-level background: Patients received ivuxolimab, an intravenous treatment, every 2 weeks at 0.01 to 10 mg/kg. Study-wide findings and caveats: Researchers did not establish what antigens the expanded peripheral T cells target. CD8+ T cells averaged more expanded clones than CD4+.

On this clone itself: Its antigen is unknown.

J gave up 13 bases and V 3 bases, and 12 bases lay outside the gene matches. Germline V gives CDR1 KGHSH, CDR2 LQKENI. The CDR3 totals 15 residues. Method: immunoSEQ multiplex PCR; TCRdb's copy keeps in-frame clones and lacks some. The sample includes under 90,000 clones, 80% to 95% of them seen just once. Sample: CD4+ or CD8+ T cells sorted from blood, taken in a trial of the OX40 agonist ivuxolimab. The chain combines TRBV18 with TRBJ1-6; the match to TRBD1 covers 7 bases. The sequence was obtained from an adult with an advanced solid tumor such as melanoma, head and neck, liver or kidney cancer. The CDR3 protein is CASSPGQAQEAPLHF. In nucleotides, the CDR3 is TGTGCCAGCTCACCCGGACAGGCCCAAGAGGCGCCCCTCCACTTT.